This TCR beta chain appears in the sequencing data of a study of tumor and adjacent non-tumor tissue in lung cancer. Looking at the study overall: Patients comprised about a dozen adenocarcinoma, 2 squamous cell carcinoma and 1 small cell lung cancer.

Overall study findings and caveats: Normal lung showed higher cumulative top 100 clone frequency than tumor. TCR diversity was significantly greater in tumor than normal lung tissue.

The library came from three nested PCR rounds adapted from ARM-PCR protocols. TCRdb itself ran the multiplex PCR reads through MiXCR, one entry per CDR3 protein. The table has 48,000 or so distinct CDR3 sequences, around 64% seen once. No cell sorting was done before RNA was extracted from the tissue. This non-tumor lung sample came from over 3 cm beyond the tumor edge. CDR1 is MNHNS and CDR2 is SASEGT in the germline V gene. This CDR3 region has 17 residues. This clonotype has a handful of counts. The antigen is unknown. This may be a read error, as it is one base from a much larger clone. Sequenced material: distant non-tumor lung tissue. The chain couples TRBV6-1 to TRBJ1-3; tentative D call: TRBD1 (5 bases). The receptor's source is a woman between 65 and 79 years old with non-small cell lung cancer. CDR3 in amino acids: CASSEARQYGNGSTIYF. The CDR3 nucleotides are TGTGCCAGCAGTGAAGCGCGACAGTATGGGAACGGAAGCACCATATATTTT.